This T cell receptor (beta chain) originates from a study of blood T cell repertoires in COVID-19 (dated by TCRdb to about 2020). Background on the whole study: Collaborator samples came from the United States, Italy and Spain and covered acute and convalescent phases of COVID-19. The material from the prospective study consisted of cDNA or gDNA derived from T cells, B-cell-depleted T cells, or PBMCs. The dataset comprised deeply sampled blood TCRbeta repertoires from subjects exposed to, actively infected with, or recovered from COVID-19. The repertoires were made available in a free public database intended to serve as a resource for research on the immune response to SARS-CoV-2. Samples were obtained from the ongoing ImmuneRACE study (first 160 participants) and from 1,200 or so subjects provided by 6 global collaborators. The sample metadata nearly always contained a de-identified subject ID, COVID-19 status, age in years and sex. Where HLA class I and class II types were available, the types were taken from metadata supplied by the sample provider, not from assay-based typing. What the authors observed across the whole study: Clinical and demographic metadata were provided uncurated, with the amount varying by source and participant.

The V end gives up 1 base and the J end 1 base, leaving 4 bases in the junction not matched to a gene. From its cysteine to its phenylalanine, the CDR3 spans 17 amino acids. Just CDR3 DNA is preserved here, 51 bases in frame from base 1. The germline V gene sets CDR1 to SGHAT and CDR2 to FQNNGV. The immunoSEQ Assay, a bias-controlled multiplex PCR, was used to amplify TCRbeta CDR3 regions from genomic DNA. In the original analysis: Within the assay, amplification of reference gene primers was used to estimate how many nucleated cells each sample contained. Sequence reads were collapsed and filtered to measure the absolute abundance of every unique TCRbeta CDR3 rearrangement. Productive Simpson clonality was computed per sample as the square root of Simpson's diversity index over productive rearrangements. Not all clones reach the TCRdb copy of this immuneACCESS table, which keeps in-frame sequences only. Checked studies attribute under half of the gap to unresolved V genes and leave the rest unexplained. V, J and clone size are those of that table, while D and trimming were read from the DNA. Here the sample has about 440,000 clones; 90% occur a single time. The leading ten clones occupy roughly 0.66% of the sample.

Remarks on this clone: There is no known antigen for this receptor. One base away there is no much larger clone; base qualities are not given.

Participants in the prospective study were aged roughly 18 to 100 years, lived in under 30 United States geographic areas, and enrolled through a virtual design. In the prospective study, participants were assigned to cohorts based on the clinical history participants reported in a screening survey and a study questionnaire. Recovered participants in ImmuneRACE Cohort 3 were defined by two consecutive negative NP/OP PCR tests, clearance by a healthcare professional, or resolution of symptoms. In the prospective study, whole blood, serum and a nasopharyngeal or oropharyngeal swab were collected from each participant by mobile phlebotomists. Over a 2-month period, participants in the prospective study had the option of providing additional blood draws and questionnaires. Before DNA extraction, blood samples from the prospective study were shipped at room temperature or frozen.

Sequencing was performed on PBMCs or T cells enriched from blood (not recorded which). The receptor was derived from a man between 18 and 29 years old who had recovered from COVID-19. The sequence is built from TRBV11-2 and TRBJ2-2, and 9 bases in between align with TRBD1. The sequence in DNA is TGTGCCAGCAGCTTAGGAGGGGGACAGGGGAACACCGGGGAGCTGTTTTTT. This sequence encodes CASSLGGGQGNTGELFF.